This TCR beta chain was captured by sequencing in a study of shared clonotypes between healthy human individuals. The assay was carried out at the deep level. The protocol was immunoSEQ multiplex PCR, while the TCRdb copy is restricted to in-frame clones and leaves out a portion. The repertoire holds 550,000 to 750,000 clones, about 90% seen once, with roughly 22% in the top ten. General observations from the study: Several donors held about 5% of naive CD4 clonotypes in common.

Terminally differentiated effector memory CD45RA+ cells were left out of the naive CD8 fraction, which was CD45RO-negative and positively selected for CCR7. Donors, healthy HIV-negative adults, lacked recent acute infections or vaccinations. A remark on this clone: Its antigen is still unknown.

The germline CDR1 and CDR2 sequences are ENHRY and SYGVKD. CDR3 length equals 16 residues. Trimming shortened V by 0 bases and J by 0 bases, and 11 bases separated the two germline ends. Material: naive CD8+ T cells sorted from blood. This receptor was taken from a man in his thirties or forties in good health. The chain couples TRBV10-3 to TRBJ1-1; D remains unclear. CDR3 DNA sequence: TGTGCCATCAGTGAGTCGGAAAGTGGGGTGAACACTGAAGCTTTCTTT. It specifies CAISESESGVNTEAFF.